The text below deals with one T cell receptor beta chain. These data belong to a study of blood T cell repertoires in COVID-19. On the study more broadly: Acute and convalescent COVID-19 specimens originated in the United States, Italy and Spain.

CDR1 LNHDA and CDR2 SQIVND come from the germline V gene (reference sequence). This CDR3 contains 11 residues. Deletions cut 11 bases from V and 4 bases from J, with 11 bases between. Clones were sequenced by immunoSEQ multiplex PCR, and TCRdb holds only the in-frame ones, with some missing. This sample has some 360,000 clones, with about 89% found just once. V and J are TRBV19 and TRBJ1-1; D is unresolved. The TCR comes from a woman between 55 and 75 years old with COVID-19, enrolled during active disease. Material for sequencing was peripheral blood. The CDR3 DNA follows: TGTGCCTGCGGGGAAGGCACTGAAGCTTTCTTT. It yields the protein CACGEGTEAFF.